This TCR beta chain comes out of a study of cytomegalovirus exposure and HLA in healthy donors (dated by TCRdb to between 2016 and 2019). Describing the broader study: An earlier analysis of some 600 of the donors reported 276 Gb of sequence data and around 120 million unique TCR beta sequences obtained from around 190 million T cells. Roughly 290 gigabases of sequencing data and around 88 million unique TCR sequences made up an early release that covered roughly 670 HLA-typed donors. Of the roughly 390 genotyped donors, about 84% fell in the genetic ancestry cluster associated with self-reported Caucasian donors. The study was designed to test whether signatures of past pathogen exposure could be identified by cataloging public T cell receptors. The study used immunosequencing to profile the T cell repertoires of approximately 650 subjects and linked those repertoires to cytomegalovirus serostatus. Along with the roughly 710-subject first cohort, a separate validation cohort of over 90 different subjects was used. To predict cytomegalovirus infection status, the study brought together high-throughput TCR immunosequencing, statistical association of individual TCRs with disease status, and machine learning. A later analysis re-analyzed previously published TCR beta repertoires from roughly 690 donors and added high-resolution HLA genotyping to study TCR occurrence patterns. The later analysis used no new phenotypic data to find candidate immune exposures, relying instead on TCR beta sequences and their occurrence across donors. To decide whether each TCR beta V gene segment behaved as functional or pseudogenic, an earlier analysis of approximately 600 of the donors relied on high-throughput TCR beta sequencing. Alongside the repertoire data, information on donor age, sex, ethnicity and CMV serostatus was compiled. Genome-wide SNP genotypes for about 65% of the 666 donors were used in a later genetic analysis, which treated that subset as a discovery cohort. All discovery cohort repertoires had been generated using a single sequencing platform. HLA typing included class I and class II loci at four-digit resolution. Typing coverage differed by locus: A, B, C, DRB1 and DQB1 were typed in roughly 620-630 donors, DQA1 in approximately 520, DPA1 in approximately 610, and DPB1 in around 490. Four to six DR-DQ haplotypes were handled as single units for association and clustering, since linkage in the cohort was strong. On average, 235,054 unique TCR beta nucleotide sequences were sequenced per donor among a few hundred genotyped donors of the cohort, with 15% to 20% of those sequences being non-productive.

Cut back by 1 base and 0 bases, the V and J ends lie 19 bases apart. CDR1 GTSNPN and CDR2 SVGIG are derived from the germline V gene (reference sequence). There are 18 amino acids in the CDR3, from cysteine to phenylalanine inclusive. This entry keeps only the CDR3 DNA: 54 bases, framed from base 1. About this clone itself: Its antigen is still unknown. Per-base qualities were not stored, and no clone one base away is much larger.

Library preparation used the immunoSEQ multiplex PCR assay. For the multiplex PCR, a mixture combining 60 forward primers for TCR Vbeta segments and 13 reverse primers for TCR Jbeta segments was used. Amplification of the CDR3 region of rearranged TCR beta genes was performed with a multiplex PCR assay on genomic DNA. Amplified TCR beta libraries were sequenced as 87-base-pair reads on the Illumina HiSeq System. Per the authors' processing: In a later analysis, 70 million to 95 million unique TCR beta chains were counted across the 500 to 850 repertoires, and roughly 11 million of these chains were shared by at least two donors. To remove PCR and sequencing errors, raw reads were error-corrected and collapsed into unique sequences using a nearest-neighbor algorithm that merged closely related sequences. To assign V, D and J gene segments, CDR3 sequences were aligned to IMGT reference sequences. Each retained sequence needed at least a six-nucleotide match to both a V gene segment and a J gene segment. Rearrangements were called productive when the CDR3 lacked stop codons and stayed in frame with V and J; all others were non-productive. Following IMGT convention, CDR3 was defined as the stretch from the second conserved V-encoded cysteine up to the conserved J-encoded phenylalanine. The earlier analysis of about 560 of the donors excluded any sequence lacking an unambiguous match to a single V gene segment. An earlier analysis of some 500 of the donors classified V segments as functional when productive rearrangements were above 56.7% and as segregating when the standard deviation between donors was above 5%. A statistical classification framework was developed to diagnose cytomegalovirus status using the catalog of TCR beta chain sequences. V and J gene assignment, in a later analysis, came from comparing TCR nucleotide sequences with IMGT/GENE-DB human TR gene sequences. A later analysis assigned CDR3 sequences and most-parsimonious VDJ recombination scenarios with the TCRdist pipeline. In a later analysis, each TCR beta chain was defined by its CDR3 amino acid sequence together with its V-gene family, and reads without a unique V-gene family were excluded. As a way to deal with suspected cross-contamination and a sequencing artifact, a later analysis dropped approximately 570 nucleotide sequences that were highly shared and had low generation probability. In a later analysis, a clonal expansion index for each public chain was calculated from normalized within-repertoire ranks of inferred template counts. In a later analysis, generation probabilities were computed using a VDJ recombination model fitted to out-of-frame rearrangements, and the results were checked against IGoR. In a later analysis, TCR-TCR, TCR-HLA and TCR-CMV co-occurrence was scored with hypergeometric tests, and a repertoire-size bias correction was applied to TCR pairs. False discovery rates were estimated in a later analysis by permuting HLA or CMV assignments 20 times. In a later analysis, co-occurring TCRs were grouped using DBSCAN, with TCRdist sequence similarity added in when clustering inside HLA-allele-positive subsets. Repertoires with fewer than 30,000 or more than 120,000 public chains were left out of co-occurrence clustering, as were several repertoires with anomalous nucleotide sharing. Sourced from immuneACCESS, this table was stored by TCRdb with only in-frame sequences that have V and J called. A share of the clones is absent; for the studies checked, an unresolved V gene accounts for under half, and the remainder has no known explanation. The V and J calls and clone size are taken from that table; D and trimming were inferred from the DNA. For this sample there are about 150,000 clones; 55% to 85% appear just once. The ten largest clonotypes hold 2.1% of the sample.

The cohort comprised some 680 healthy bone marrow donors. At the time of sampling, every cohort member was nominally healthy, though immune exposures that went unrecorded were likely present. The donor was CMV seronegative and was included in the group of about 400 seronegative cohort members. A peripheral blood sample was collected from each donor, and TCR beta sequencing was performed on peripheral blood mononuclear cells. Genomic DNA extraction from the blood cell samples was performed with the Qiagen DNeasy Blood Extraction Kit. Here is what the overall study found, with its caveats: In an earlier analysis of some 540 of the donors, most TCR beta V segments appeared in productive rearrangements about 87% or about 30% of the time, broadly matching IMGT annotations. A later analysis found that most CMV-associated TCR beta chains appeared HLA-restricted, with HLA associations seemingly driven largely by CMV exposure. The classifier was reported to diagnose cytomegalovirus status with high specificity and sensitivity in both the original and validation cohorts. In a later analysis, some 17,000 TCR beta sequences were associated with specific HLA alleles at a false discovery rate of 0.05. The sequencing pipeline was judged likely to have produced a cluster of highly shared sequence variants as a technical artifact. In a later genetic analysis, a missense DCLRE1C variant was associated with V-gene and J-gene trimming of TCR beta chains, and the association was replicated in an independent cohort. Over 15 rarely observed V segments, including chromosome 9 orphons, were excluded from the earlier analysis of several hundred of the donors because counts were too low. In a later analysis, HLA-associated TCR beta chains were found to be more clonally expanded and to have lower generation probabilities than equally common non-associated chains. Several of the top co-occurrence clusters appeared to be linked to parvovirus B19, influenza, CMV and Epstein-Barr virus, according to a later analysis. Because HLA typing was unavailable for some donors at each locus, only the typed subset was used in association tests. Most TCR sequences were seen in very few donors, while some public TCRs were found in many individuals. According to a later analysis, TCR association rates differed among HLA loci, with DRB1 alleles showing the most associated TCRs and HLA-C alleles showing the fewest. It was suggested by the authors that the approach could potentially be generalized to other disease states and immunological phenotypes. CMV serostatus was the only immune exposure information available for the cohort. This cohort had only TCR beta chains sequenced, and the lack of alpha or paired-chain data limited which features could be detected. In the study, approximately 160 TCR beta chains were listed as associated with cytomegalovirus. Three of the identified cytomegalovirus-associated TCR beta chains were confirmed in vitro to be specific for cytomegalovirus antigens. A later genetic analysis reported fewer N-insertions in productive TCRs among donors in an Asian-associated ancestry cluster than the approximately 670-donor mean. Some IMGT-functional V segments, including TRBV6-2 and TRBV6-3, could not be told apart with the 87-base-pair reads, so those segments were excluded. When HLA alleles, especially DR and DQ, strongly co-occurred, attributing TCR associations to individual alleles was difficult. A further reported finding was that TCR beta sequences accurately predicted the HLA-A and HLA-B alleles for most subjects in the first cohort. Presence/absence analyses assumed roughly uniform sequencing depth across donors, an assumption that may not hold. Correlated functional status among segregating V segments might reflect linkage disequilibrium, but an unknown experimental factor could not be ruled out.

This receptor was taken from a man in his forties or fifties in good health and CMV-seronegative. The chain is encoded by TRBV30 joined to TRBJ2-1; the D gene remains uncertain. Sequenced: PBMCs. The bases are TGTGCCTGGAGTGGAATATCTAAGTTGGTAAGCTCCTACAATGAGCAGTTCTTC. Translated, it reads CAWSGISKLVSSYNEQFF.